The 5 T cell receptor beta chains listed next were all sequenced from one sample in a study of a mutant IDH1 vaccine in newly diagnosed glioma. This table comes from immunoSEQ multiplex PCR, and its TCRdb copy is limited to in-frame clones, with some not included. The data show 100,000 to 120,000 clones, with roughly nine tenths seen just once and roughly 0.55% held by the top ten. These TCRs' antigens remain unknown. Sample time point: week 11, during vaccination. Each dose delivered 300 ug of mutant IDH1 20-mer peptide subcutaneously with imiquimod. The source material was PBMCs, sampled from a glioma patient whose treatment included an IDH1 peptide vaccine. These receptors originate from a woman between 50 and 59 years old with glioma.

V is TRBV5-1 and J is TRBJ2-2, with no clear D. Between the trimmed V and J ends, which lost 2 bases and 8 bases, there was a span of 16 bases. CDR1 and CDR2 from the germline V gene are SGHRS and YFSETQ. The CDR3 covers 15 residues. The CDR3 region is CASSLIASGEGELFF. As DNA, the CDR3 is TGCGCCAGCAGCTTAATCGCATCCGGTGAGGGGGAGCTGTTTTTT.

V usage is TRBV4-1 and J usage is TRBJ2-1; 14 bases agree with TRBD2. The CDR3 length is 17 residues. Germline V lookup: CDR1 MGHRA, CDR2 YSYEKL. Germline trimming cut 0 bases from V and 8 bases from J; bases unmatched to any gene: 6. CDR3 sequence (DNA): TGCGCCAGCAGCCAAGATCGACTAGCGGGAGGGGTCGATGAGCAGTTCTTC. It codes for CASSQDRLAGGVDEQFF.

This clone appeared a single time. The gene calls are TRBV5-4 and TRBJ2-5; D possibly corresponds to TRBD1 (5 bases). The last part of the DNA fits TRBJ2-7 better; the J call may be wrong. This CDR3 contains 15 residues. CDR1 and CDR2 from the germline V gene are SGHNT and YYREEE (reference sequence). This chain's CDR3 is CASSLVAGPSYEQYF. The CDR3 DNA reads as TGTGCCAGCAGCTTGGTGGCAGGGCCATCCTACGAGCAGTACTTC.

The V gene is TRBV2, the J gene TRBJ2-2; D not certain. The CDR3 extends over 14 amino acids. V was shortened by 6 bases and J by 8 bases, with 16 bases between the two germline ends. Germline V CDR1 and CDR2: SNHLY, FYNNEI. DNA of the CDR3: TGTGCCAGCAGAACGGACGGAACCAGTGGGGAGCTGTTTTTT. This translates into CASRTDGTSGELFF.

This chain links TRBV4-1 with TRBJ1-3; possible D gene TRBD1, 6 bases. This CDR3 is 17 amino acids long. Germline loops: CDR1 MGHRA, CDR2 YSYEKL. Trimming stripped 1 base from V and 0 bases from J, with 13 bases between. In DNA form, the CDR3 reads TGCGCCAGCAGCCAAGCCGACAGGAGATACTCTGGAAACACCATATATTTT. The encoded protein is CASSQADRRYSGNTIYF.